What follows are 22 T cell receptor beta chains derived from one specimen sequenced in a study of blood T cells in healthy people across ages. Next came a second PCR, run for about 7 to 12 cycles, which used a sample-barcoded 5' primer along with a J-beta primer mix. MiXCR was run by TCRdb on the 5' RACE reads, yielding one entry per CDR3 protein. The sample has about 1.7 million distinct CDR3 sequences, approximately 28% seen once; the top ten hold 7.7%. The sequencing input was blood. Receptors originate from a young woman in good health.

The rearrangement joins TRBV29-1 to TRBJ2-1; 8 nucleotides line up with TRBD2. Gene TRBJ2-7 matches the end of the DNA better, so the J call may be wrong. The CDR3 is made up of 14 amino acids. CDR1 and CDR2 from the germline V gene are SQVTM and ANQGSEA. The CDR3 DNA follows: TGCAGCGTTGCCACCGGGACTAGTGGGCATGAGCAGTACTTC. Protein: CSVATGTSGHEQYF.

DNA for the CDR3: TGTGCCAGCAGCGACGGAGAGGGCATGGCCAATGAGCAGTTCTTC. This sequence encodes CASSDGEGMANEQFF. The chain carries TRBV7-9 and TRBJ2-1; TRBD2 is a possible D gene (5 bases). Trimming removed 5 bases from V and 6 bases from J, with 17 bases in between. This CDR3 spans 15 amino acids. Germline-derived CDR1 and CDR2 are SEHNR and FQNEAQ (reference sequence).

The chain combines TRBV12-3 or TRBV12-4 with TRBJ2-5; D is uncertain. This CDR3 is built from 14 residues. Trimming stripped 6 bases from V and 11 bases from J, with 22 bases between. The CDR3 region is CASRLSPQGEEQYF. The DNA for the CDR3 is TGTGCCAGCAGGTTAAGTCCCCAAGGAGAGGAGCAGTACTTC.

About this clonotype itself: Just one base apart from a much larger clone, this may be a read error. V usage is TRBV6-5 and J usage is TRBJ2-3; maybe TRBD1 (6 bases). The CDR3 loop spans 15 amino acids. Looked up from germline, CDR1 is MNHEY and CDR2 is SVGAGI. Deletions cut 2 bases from V and 4 bases from J, with 13 bases between. The CDR3 protein is CASSYAQGTADTQYF. The CDR3 bases are TGTGCCAGCAGTTACGCTCAGGGGACGGCAGATACGCAGTATTTT.

This clonotype turned up a few times. The chain couples TRBV12-3 or TRBV12-4 to TRBJ1-4, with D possibly TRBD1 on 5 matching bases. This CDR3 spans 16 amino acids. The V end was cut by 1 base, the J end by 4 bases, with 13 bases between. CDR3: CASSLVWAGNNEKLFF. The CDR3 DNA reads TGTGCCAGCAGTTTAGTGTGGGCAGGGAATAATGAAAAACTGTTTTTT.

In this sample, this clonotype turned up a few times. CDR3 amino acids: CASQRGGTVDYGYTF. The DNA for the CDR3 is TGCGCCAGCCAAAGAGGGGGGACCGTCGACTATGGCTACACCTTC. J is TRBJ1-2 and V is TRBV5-1; weak D call: TRBD1 (6 bases). Germline V CDR1 and CDR2: SGHRS, YFSETQ. CDR3 length: 15 amino acids. V was clipped by 7 bases and J by 3 bases, with 19 bases between them.

This clonotype was counted a few times. CDR3 region: CATSDATYQETQYF. The CDR3 DNA follows: TGTGCCACCAGTGACGCGACGTACCAAGAGACCCAGTACTTC. The chain links TRBV24-1 to TRBJ2-5; D call uncertain. CDR1 is KGHDR and CDR2 is SFDVKD in the germline V gene. This CDR3 region has 14 residues. Trimming removed 4 bases from V and 0 bases from J, with 8 bases in between.

There are many counts of this clonotype. The chain couples TRBV20-1 to TRBJ2-1; TRBD2 matches at 8 bases. With V trimmed by 0 bases and J by 8 bases, 6 bases remained unmatched. The CDR3 consists of 14 residues. CDR1 is DFQATT and CDR2 is SNEGSKA in the germline V gene (reference sequence). CDR3 amino acids: CSARDLRGGYEQFF. CDR3 bases: TGCAGTGCTAGAGATCTTCGGGGGGGTTATGAGCAGTTCTTC.

This clonotype was recorded a few times. V and J are TRBV7-2 and TRBJ2-7, with TRBD2 matching 8 bases. J gave up 3 bases and V 4 bases, and 8 bases lay outside the gene matches. This CDR3 region has 15 residues. The V gene's germline CDR1 is SGHTA and CDR2 FQGNSA. CDR3 sequence reads: CASSSGGQGIYEQYF. CDR3 bases: TGTGCCAGCAGCTCGGGGGGGCAGGGAATCTACGAGCAGTACTTC.

In its sample, this clonotype was seen many times. One junction end disagrees with the germline gene, perhaps due to a read error. The V gene is TRBV2, the J gene TRBJ2-3, with D uncertain. This CDR3 spans 13 amino acids. Germline V gene sequence: CDR1 SNHLY, CDR2 FYNNEI. Written as DNA, the CDR3 is TGCGCCAGCAGTGAACGAAGGACAGATACGCAGTATTTT. It yields the protein CASSERRTDTQYF.

This sequence joins TRBV13 and TRBJ2-1, with 8 positions matching TRBD2. V lost 5 bases and J lost 10; bases outside the gene matches: 10. Looked up from germline, CDR1 is PRHDT and CDR2 is FYEKMQ (reference sequence). This CDR3 spans 14 amino acids. In DNA, the CDR3 is TGTGCCAGCAGCCCGCGGGGGGCCCACATAGAGCAGTTCTTC. This encodes CASSPRGAHIEQFF.

This clonotype has more than one count but fewer than ten. This chain uses TRBV7-2 with TRBJ2-1, with D tentatively TRBD1 (6 bases). CDR3 size: 15 residues. V was pared by 5 bases and J by 2 bases, with 13 bases between. Per germline, CDR1 SGHTA and CDR2 FQGNSA. CDR3 nucleotide sequence: TGTGCCAGCAGCATACGGACAGAGGCCTACAATGAGCAGTTCTTC. The encoded protein is CASSIRTEAYNEQFF.

The genes are TRBV24-1 and TRBJ2-5; D remains unclear. Germline V CDR1 and CDR2: KGHDR, SFDVKD. With 11 bases removed from V and 5 bases from J, the gap between germline ends came to 20 bases. This CDR3 contains 14 residues. CDR3 bases: TGTGCCAGCGGTGGCGGAAAGATGGGCGAGACCCAGTACTTC. Its translation is CASGGGKMGETQYF.

This clonotype has more than one count but fewer than ten. The rearrangement joins TRBV20-1 to TRBJ1-5; no clear D. Trimming shortened V by 3 bases and J by 5 bases, and 11 bases separated the two germline ends. Germline V gene data show CDR1 as DFQATT and CDR2 as SNEGSKA (reference sequence). There are 13 residues in the CDR3. CDR3 loop: CSASRGRDQPQHF. The CDR3 coding sequence is TGCAGTGCTAGTCGGGGAAGGGATCAGCCCCAGCATTTT.

The chain has TRBV4-1 and TRBJ2-3; 9 bases are shared with TRBD2. Germline V lookup: CDR1 MGHRA, CDR2 YSYEKL. V gave up 0 bases and J gave up 2 bases; unmatched junction bases: 6. The CDR3 sequence is 17 residues long. The chain's CDR3 is CASSQEGSGGVTDTQYF. The CDR3 DNA sequence: TGCGCCAGCAGCCAAGAGGGTAGCGGGGGCGTCACAGATACGCAGTATTTT.

This clonotype occurred a few times. The genes are TRBV12-3 or TRBV12-4 and TRBJ2-3; 7 positions match TRBD2. V was clipped by 5 bases and J by 1 base; unmatched bases: 9. This CDR3 is 16 amino acids long. The DNA of the CDR3 is TGTGCCAGCAGTCCAAGGCGGGGGTTCCGCACAGATACGCAGTATTTT. As protein: CASSPRRGFRTDTQYF.

The CDR3 DNA follows: TGTGCCACCAGTGGCCAGCGGGGGGACTTCAATGAGCAGTTCTTC. This gives the protein CATSGQRGDFNEQFF. The V call is TRBV24-1, the J call TRBJ2-1, with 9 bases identical to TRBD2. The CDR3 is made up of 15 amino acids. CDR1 and CDR2 (germline): KGHDR, SFDVKD. Germline trimming cut 5 bases from V and 6 bases from J; bases unmatched to any gene: 7.

The chain links TRBV2 to TRBJ1-2; D unclear. V was trimmed by 0 bases and J by 3 bases, leaving 8 bases between them. CDR3 size: 14 residues. CDR1 is SNHLY, CDR2 FYNNEI, per germline. The CDR3 loop is CASSEASSDYGYTF. CDR3 DNA sequence: TGTGCCAGCAGTGAAGCGTCGTCGGACTATGGCTACACCTTC.

The table lists this clonotype with many counts. J is TRBJ2-5 and V is TRBV12-3 or TRBV12-4; TRBD2 matches at 7 bases. The CDR3 consists of 13 residues. V was pared by 5 bases and J by 3 bases, with 3 bases of the junction left unmatched. The CDR3 is CASSPGTKETQYF. CDR3 DNA: TGTGCCAGCAGTCCCGGGACTAAAGAGACCCAGTACTTC.

This clonotype was found a few times. The gene calls are TRBV4-1 and TRBJ2-7, with 7 bases matching TRBD1. This CDR3 comprises 14 residues. From germline, CDR1 is MGHRA and CDR2 YSYEKL. The V segment lost 3 bases and the J segment 3 bases; nucleotides outside the gene matches: 5. The CDR3: CASSHTGTDYEQYF. CDR3 sequence (DNA): TGCGCCAGCAGCCATACCGGGACAGACTACGAGCAGTACTTC.

The sample holds a few counts of this clonotype. The chain recombines TRBV7-9 with TRBJ1-2; unclear D gene. CDR1 and CDR2 (germline): SEHNR, FQNEAQ (reference sequence). Between the trimmed V and J ends, which lost 4 bases and 5 bases, there was a span of 8 bases. This CDR3 has 12 residues. Written as DNA, the CDR3 is TGTGCCAGCAGCTCGTTTCTTTATGGCTACACCTTC. This sequence encodes CASSSFLYGYTF. Full variable domain (missing parts from reference TRBV7-9 and TRBJ1-2): DTGVSQNPRHKITKRGQNVTFRCDPISEHNRLYWYRQTLGQGPEFLTYFQNEAQLEKSRLLSDRFSAERPKGSFSTLEIQRTEQGDSAMYLCASSSFLYGYTFGSGTRLTVV.

The chain uses TRBV24-1 and TRBJ2-1; TRBD2 aligns across 10 bases. Germline-derived CDR1 and CDR2 are KGHDR and SFDVKD. The J segment lost 9 bases and the V segment lost 3 bases, leaving 4 bases of the junction unmatched. CDR3 length equals 14 residues. The CDR3: CATSDSGRASEQFF. The CDR3 DNA reads as TGTGCCACCAGTGATAGCGGGAGGGCCAGTGAGCAGTTCTTC.